Given below is one T cell receptor (beta chain) in context. Its antigen is as yet unknown. The CDR3 is 16 residues long. Trimming shortened V by 2 bases and J by 0 bases, and 14 bases separated the two germline ends. The sample is drawn from a study of T cell repertoires in cytomegalovirus infection. Study at large: It was the public TCR beta signatures that indicated both CMV infection and matching HLA type.

TCRdb re-called the reads with MiXCR, one entry per CDR3 protein. The sample contains roughly 760,000 distinct CDR3 sequences, under 40% of which appear only once. General observations from the study: Within the response measured ex vivo, HLA-C-restricted CMV-specific TCR beta clonotypes were dominant.

The J gene is TRBJ2-7, the V gene TRBV23-1; no firm D call. TRBV23-1 is given ORF status, its function remaining uncertain. The sample comprised PBMCs. The receptor was isolated from a human donor in good health (CMV status not recorded). Some clones in this sample may be carry-over from other donors' samples. Written as DNA, the CDR3 is TGCGCCAGCAGTCAAAAGGCCCCCGGTAGCTCCTACGAGCAGTACTTC. It is translated as CASSQKAPGSSYEQYF.